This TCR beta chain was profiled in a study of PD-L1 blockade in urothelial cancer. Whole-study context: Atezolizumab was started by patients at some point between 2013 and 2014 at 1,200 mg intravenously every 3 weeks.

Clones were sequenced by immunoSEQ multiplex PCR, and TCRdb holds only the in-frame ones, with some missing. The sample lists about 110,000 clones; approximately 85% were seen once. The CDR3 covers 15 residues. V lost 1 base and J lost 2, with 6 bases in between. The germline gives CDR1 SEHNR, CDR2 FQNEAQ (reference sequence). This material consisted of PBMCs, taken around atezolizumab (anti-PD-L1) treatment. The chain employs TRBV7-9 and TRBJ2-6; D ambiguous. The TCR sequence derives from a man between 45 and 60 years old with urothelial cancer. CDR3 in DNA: TGTGCCAGCAGCTTAGGGCTCGCTGGGGCCAACGTCCTGACTTTC. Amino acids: CASSLGLAGANVLTF. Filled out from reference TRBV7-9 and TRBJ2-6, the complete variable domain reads DTGVSQNPRHKITKRGQNVTFRCDPISEHNRLYWYRQTLGQGPEFLTYFQNEAQLEKSRLLSDRFSAERPKGSFSTLEIQRTEQGDSAMYLCASSLGLAGANVLTFGAGSRLTVL.